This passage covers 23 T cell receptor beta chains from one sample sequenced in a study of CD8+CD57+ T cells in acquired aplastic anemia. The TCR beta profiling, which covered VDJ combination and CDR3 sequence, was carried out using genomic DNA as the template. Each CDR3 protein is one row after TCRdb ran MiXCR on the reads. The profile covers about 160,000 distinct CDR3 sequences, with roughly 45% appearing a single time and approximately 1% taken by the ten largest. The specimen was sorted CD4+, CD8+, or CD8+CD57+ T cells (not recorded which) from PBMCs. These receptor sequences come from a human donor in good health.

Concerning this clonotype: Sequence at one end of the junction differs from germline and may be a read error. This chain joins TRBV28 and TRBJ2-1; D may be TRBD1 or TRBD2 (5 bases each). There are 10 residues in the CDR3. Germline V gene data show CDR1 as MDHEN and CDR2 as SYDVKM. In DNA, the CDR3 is TGTGCCAGCAGTTCGGGACGGCATGTCTTC. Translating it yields CASSSGRHVF.

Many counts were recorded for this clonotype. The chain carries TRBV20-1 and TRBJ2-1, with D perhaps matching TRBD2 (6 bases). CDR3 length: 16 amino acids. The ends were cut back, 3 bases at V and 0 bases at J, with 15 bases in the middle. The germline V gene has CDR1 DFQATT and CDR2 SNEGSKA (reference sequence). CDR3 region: CSASSSLAISYNEQFF. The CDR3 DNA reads TGCAGTGCTAGCTCCTCACTAGCTATCTCCTACAATGAGCAGTTCTTC.

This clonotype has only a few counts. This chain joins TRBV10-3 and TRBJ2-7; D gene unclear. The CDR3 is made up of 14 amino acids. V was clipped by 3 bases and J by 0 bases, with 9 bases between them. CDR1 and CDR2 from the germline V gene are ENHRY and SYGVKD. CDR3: CAISDGSLSYEQYF. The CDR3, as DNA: TGTGCCATCAGTGACGGGTCCCTCTCCTACGAGCAGTACTTC.

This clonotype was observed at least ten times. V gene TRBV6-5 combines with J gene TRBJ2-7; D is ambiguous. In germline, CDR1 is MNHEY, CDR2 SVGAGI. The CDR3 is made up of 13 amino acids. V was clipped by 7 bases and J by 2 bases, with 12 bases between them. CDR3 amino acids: CASTRSRAYEQYF. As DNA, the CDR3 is TGTGCCAGCACCCGGTCGCGAGCCTACGAGCAGTACTTC.

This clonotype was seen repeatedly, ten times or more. CDR3 residues: CASSRGGVMEQFF. DNA of the CDR3: TGCGCCAGCAGCCGGGGGGGGGTAATGGAGCAGTTCTTC. The rearrangement uses TRBV4-1 and TRBJ2-1; 7 positions match TRBD2. Germline CDR1 and CDR2: MGHRA and YSYEKL. The CDR3 consists of 13 residues. The V and J ends lost 4 bases and 10 bases, in that order; junction bases with no gene match: 7.

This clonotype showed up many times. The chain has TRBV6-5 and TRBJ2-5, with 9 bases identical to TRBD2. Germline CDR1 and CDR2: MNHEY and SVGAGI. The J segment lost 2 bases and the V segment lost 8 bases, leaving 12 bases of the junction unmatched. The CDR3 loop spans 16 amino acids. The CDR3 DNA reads TGTGCCAGCGCCCAACGGAGCGGGAGGCCACAAGAGACCCAGTACTTC. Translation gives CASAQRSGRPQETQYF.

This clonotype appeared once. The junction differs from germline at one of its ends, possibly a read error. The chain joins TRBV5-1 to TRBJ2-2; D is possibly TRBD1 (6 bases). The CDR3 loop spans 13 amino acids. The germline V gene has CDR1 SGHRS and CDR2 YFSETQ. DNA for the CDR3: TGCGCTAGCAGCAAAGACAGGACCGGGGAGCTGTTTTTT. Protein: CASSKDRTGELFF.

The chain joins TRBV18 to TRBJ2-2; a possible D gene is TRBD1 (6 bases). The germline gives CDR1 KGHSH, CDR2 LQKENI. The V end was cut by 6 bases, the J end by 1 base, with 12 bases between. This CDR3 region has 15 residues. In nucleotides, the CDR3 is TGTGCCAGCTCCCACGGGACACAGAACACCGGGGAGCTGTTTTTT. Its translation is CASSHGTQNTGELFF.

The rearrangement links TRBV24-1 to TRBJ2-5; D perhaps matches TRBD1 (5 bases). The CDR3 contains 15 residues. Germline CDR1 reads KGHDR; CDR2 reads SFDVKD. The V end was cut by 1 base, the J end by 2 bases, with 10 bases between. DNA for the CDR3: TGTGCCACCAGTGATTTTCGAACAGGTCAAGAGACCCAGTACTTC. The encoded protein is CATSDFRTGQETQYF.

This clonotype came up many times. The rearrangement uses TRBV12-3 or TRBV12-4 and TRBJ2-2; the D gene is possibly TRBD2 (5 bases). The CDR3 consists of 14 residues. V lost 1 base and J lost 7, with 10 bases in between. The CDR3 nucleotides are TGTGCCAGCAGTTTAGGCACGGGGTTCGGGGAGCTGTTTTTT. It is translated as CASSLGTGFGELFF.

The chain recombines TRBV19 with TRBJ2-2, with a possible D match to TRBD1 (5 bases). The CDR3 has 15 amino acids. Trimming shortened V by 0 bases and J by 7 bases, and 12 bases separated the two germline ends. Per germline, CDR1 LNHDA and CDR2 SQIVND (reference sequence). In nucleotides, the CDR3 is TGTGCCAGTAGTATAGAGTCCGCAGGGATCGGGGAGCTGTTTTTT. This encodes CASSIESAGIGELFF.

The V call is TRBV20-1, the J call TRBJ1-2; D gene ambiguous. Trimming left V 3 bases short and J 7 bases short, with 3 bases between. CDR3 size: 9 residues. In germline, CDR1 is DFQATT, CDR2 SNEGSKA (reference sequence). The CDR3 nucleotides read TGCAGTGCTAGTATTGGCTACACCTTC. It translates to CSASIGYTF.

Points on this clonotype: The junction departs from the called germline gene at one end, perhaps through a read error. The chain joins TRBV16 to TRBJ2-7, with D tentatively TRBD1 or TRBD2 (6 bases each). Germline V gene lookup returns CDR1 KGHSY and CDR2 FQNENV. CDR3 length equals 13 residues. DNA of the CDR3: TGTGCCAGCAGCCAAGCCAGGGGACTTAGAAGTAGTTTC. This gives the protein CASSQARGLRSSF.

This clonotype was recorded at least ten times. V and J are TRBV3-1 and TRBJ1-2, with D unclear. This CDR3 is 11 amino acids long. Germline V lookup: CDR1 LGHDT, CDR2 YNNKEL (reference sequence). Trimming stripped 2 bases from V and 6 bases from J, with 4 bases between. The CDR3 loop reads CASSQYDGYTF. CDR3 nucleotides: TGTGCCAGCAGCCAATACGATGGCTACACCTTC.

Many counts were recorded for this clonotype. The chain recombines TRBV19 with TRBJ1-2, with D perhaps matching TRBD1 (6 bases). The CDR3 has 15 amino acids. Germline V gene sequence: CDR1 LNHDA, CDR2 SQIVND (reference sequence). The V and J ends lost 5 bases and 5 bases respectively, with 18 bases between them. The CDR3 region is CASSPGHSGGYGYTF. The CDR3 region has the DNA TGTGCCAGTAGTCCGGGACACTCGGGGGGATATGGCTACACCTTC.

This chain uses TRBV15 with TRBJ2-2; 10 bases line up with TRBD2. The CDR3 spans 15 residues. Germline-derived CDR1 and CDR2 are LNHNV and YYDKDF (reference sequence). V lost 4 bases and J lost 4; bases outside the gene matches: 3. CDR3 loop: CATSKLAGATGELFF. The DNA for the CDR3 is TGTGCCACCAGCAAGCTAGCGGGAGCCACCGGGGAGCTGTTTTTT.

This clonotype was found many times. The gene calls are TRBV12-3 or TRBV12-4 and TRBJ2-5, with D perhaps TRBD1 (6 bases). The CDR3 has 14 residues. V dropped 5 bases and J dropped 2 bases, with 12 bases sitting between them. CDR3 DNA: TGTGCCAGCAGTCCATACAGGGTACAAGAGACCCAGTACTTC. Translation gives CASSPYRVQETQYF.

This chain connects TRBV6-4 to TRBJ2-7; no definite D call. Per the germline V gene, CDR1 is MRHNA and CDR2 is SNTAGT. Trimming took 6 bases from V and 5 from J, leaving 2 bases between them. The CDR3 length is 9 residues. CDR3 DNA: TGTGCCAGCAGAGACGAGCAGTACTTC. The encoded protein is CASRDEQYF.

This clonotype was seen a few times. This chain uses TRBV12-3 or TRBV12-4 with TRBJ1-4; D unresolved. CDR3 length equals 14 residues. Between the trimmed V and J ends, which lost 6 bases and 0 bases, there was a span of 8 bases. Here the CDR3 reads CASRFGSTNEKLFF. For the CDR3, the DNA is TGTGCCAGCAGGTTTGGTTCAACTAATGAAAAACTGTTTTTT.

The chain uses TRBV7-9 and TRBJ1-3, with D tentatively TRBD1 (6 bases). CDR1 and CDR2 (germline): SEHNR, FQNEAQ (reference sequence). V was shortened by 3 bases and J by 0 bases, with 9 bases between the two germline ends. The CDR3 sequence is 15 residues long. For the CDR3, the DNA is TGTGCCAGCAGCTTGGGGGCCGGCTCTGGAAACACCATATATTTT. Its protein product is CASSLGAGSGNTIYF.

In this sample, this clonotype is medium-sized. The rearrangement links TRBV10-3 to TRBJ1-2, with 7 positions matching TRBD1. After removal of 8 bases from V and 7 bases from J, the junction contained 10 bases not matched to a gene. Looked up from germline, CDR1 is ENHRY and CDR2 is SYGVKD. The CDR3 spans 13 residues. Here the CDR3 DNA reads TGTGCCATCGCAGGGGGGGGGAGCGCTGGCTACACCTTC. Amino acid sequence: CAIAGGGSAGYTF.

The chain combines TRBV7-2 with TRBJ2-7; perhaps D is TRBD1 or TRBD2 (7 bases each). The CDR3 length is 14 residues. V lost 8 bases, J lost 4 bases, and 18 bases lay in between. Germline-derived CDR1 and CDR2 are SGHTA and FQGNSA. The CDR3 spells CASHREGASYEQYF. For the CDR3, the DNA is TGTGCCAGCCATAGGGAGGGGGCGAGTTACGAGCAGTACTTC.

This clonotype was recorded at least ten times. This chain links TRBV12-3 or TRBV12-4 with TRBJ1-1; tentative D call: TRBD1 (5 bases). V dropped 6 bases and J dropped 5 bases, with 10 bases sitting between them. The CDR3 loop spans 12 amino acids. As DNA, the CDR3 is TGTGCCAGCAGCACACAGGTAACTGAAGCTTTCTTT. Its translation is CASSTQVTEAFF.